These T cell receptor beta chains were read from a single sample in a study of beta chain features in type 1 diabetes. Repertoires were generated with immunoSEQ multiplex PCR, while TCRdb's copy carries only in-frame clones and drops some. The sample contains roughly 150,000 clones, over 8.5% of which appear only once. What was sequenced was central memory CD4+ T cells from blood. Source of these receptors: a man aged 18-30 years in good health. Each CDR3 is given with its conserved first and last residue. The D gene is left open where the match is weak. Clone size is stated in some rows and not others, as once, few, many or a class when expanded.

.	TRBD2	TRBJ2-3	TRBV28	CASPPAGGSTDTQYF	TGTGCCAGCCCCCCGGCGGGAGGGAGCACAGATACGCAGTATTTT
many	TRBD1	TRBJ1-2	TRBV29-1	CSVGQAYNYGYTF	TGCAGCGTCGGACAGGCATATAACTATGGCTACACCTTC
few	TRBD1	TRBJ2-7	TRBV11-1	CASSLAGTGGKYEQYF	TGTGCCAGCAGCTTAGCTGGGACAGGGGGCAAATACGAGCAGTACTTC
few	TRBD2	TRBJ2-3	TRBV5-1	CASSLSSGADTQYF	TGCGCCAGCAGCTTAAGTAGCGGGGCAGATACGCAGTATTTT
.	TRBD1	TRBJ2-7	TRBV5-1	CASSRGQGALGAGEQYF	TGCGCCAGCAGCCGGGGACAGGGGGCGCTTGGAGCGGGAGAGCAGTACTTC
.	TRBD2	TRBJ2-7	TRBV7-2	CASSPSGGPVYEQYF	TGTGCCAGCAGCCCTAGCGGGGGGCCCGTTTACGAGCAGTACTTC
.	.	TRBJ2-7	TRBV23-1	CASSVDTGYYEQYF	TGCGCCAGCAGCGTGGATACGGGGTACTACGAGCAGTACTTC
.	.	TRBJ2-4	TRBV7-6	CASSSDTSGAKNIQYF	TGTGCCAGCAGCTCAGACACCTCAGGGGCCAAAAACATTCAGTACTTC
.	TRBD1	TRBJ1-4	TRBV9	CASSVNWDSAEKLFF	TGTGCCAGCAGCGTTAACTGGGACAGCGCAGAAAAACTGTTTTTT
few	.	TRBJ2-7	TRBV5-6	CASSLAYRVRGYEQYF	TGTGCCAGCAGCTTGGCCTACAGGGTAAGGGGGTACGAGCAGTACTTC
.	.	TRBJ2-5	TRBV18	CASSPLRQLGETQYF	TGTGCCAGCTCACCACTACGACAGCTAGGGGAGACCCAGTACTTC
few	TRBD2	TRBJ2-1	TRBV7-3	CASSSSAGLAGGSEQFF	TGTGCCAGCAGCTCCTCAGCCGGTCTAGCGGGAGGTAGTGAGCAGTTCTTC
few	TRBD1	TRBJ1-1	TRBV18	CASSQCGRGRMNTEAFF	TGTGCCAGCTCCCAATGTGGGAGGGGGCGGATGAACACTGAAGCTTTCTTT
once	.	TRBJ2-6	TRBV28	CATRAPSQYSGANVLTF	TGTGCCACCCGAGCCCCCTCACAGTACTCTGGGGCCAACGTCCTGACTTTC
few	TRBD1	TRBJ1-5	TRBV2	CASRWTGTNQPQHF	TGTGCCAGCAGGTGGACAGGTACTAATCAGCCCCAGCATTTT
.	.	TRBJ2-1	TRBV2	CASCPRNEQFF	TGTGCCAGCTGCCCGAGAAATGAGCAGTTCTTC
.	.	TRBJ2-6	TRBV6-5	CASSYSKGYGANVLTF	TGTGCCAGCAGTTACTCCAAGGGGTATGGGGCCAACGTCCTGACTTTC